The clone carrying this T cell receptor beta chain was counted only a few times. Its target is not known. The source of the sample is a study of beta chain features in type 1 diabetes. Study outcomes and limitations: The study found moderately but significantly shorter TCRB CDR3s in all four CD4+ subsets of Type 1 diabetes patients. VDJ junctions from patients with type 1 diabetes contained fewer insertions and more deletions.

The sequenced template was cDNA made from the entire isolated RNA. Clones were read by immunoSEQ multiplex PCR, and TCRdb kept only the in-frame ones, dropping some. Among 250,000 to 350,000 clones listed, 8% to 13% were seen once. J was trimmed by 6 bases and V by 3 bases; bases with no gene match: 13. The germline gives CDR1 SGHRS, CDR2 YFSETQ. The CDR3 sequence is 16 residues long. The sequence came from a woman aged 30 to 39 in good health. V is TRBV5-1 and J is TRBJ2-7; 9 nucleotides agree with TRBD2. The sample taken for sequencing was naive CD4+ T cells from blood. The CDR3 nucleotides read TGCGCCAGCAGCTCTGGGGCGGGAGGGCGAGCGAGCGAGCAGTACTTC. This sequence encodes CASSSGAGGRASEQYF.